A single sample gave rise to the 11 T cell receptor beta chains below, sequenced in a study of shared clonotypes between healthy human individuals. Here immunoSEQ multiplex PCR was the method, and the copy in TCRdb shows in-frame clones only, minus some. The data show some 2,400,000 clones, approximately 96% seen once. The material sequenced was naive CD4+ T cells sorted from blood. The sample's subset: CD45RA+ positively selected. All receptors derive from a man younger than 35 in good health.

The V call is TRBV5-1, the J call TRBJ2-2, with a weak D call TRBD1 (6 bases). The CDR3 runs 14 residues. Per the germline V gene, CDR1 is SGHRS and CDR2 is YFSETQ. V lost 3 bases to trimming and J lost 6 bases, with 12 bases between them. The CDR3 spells CASSYQSGAGELFF. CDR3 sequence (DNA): TGCGCCAGCAGCTACCAATCAGGGGCCGGGGAGCTGTTTTTT.

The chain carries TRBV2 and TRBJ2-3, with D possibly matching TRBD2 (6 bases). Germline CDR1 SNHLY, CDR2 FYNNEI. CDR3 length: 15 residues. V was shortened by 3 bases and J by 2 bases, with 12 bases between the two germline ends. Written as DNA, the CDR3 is TGTGCCAGCAGTGAGCTTGGCGGGAACACAGATACGCAGTATTTT. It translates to CASSELGGNTDTQYF.

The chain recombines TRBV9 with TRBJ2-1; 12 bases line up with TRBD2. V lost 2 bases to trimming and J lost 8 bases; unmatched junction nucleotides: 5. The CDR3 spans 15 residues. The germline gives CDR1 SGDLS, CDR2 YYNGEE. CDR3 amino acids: CASSVTSGSLYEQFF. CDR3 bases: TGTGCCAGCAGCGTGACTAGCGGGAGTCTCTATGAGCAGTTCTTC.

CDR3 coding DNA: TGTGCCTGGAGTCCCTCGGGACAGATTAATGAAAAACTGTTTTTT. Translated, it gives CAWSPSGQINEKLFF. The V gene is TRBV30, the J gene TRBJ1-4; 7 bases are a match to TRBD1. Germline V lookup: CDR1 GTSNPN, CDR2 SVGIG (reference sequence). This CDR3 spans 15 amino acids. V lost 2 bases to trimming and J lost 4 bases; unmatched junction nucleotides: 7.

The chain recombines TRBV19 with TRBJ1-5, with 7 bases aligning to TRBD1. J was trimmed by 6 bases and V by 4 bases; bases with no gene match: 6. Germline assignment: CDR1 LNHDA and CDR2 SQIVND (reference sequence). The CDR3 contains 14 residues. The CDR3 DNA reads TGTGCCAGTAGTAAACAGGGGAGAGGTCAGCCCCAGCATTTT. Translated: CASSKQGRGQPQHF.

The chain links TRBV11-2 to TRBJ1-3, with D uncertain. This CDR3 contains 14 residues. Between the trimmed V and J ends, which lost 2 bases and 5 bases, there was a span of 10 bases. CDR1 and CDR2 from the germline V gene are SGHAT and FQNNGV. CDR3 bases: TGTGCCAGCAGCTTATTAGAGAGCAGAAACACCATATATTTT. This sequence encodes CASSLLESRNTIYF.

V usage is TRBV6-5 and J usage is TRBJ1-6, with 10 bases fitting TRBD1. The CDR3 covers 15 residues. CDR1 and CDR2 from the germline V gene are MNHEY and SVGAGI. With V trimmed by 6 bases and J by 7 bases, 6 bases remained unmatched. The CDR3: CASSLVDRGNSPLHF. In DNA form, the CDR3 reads TGTGCCAGCAGCCTGGTGGACAGGGGGAATTCACCCCTCCACTTT.

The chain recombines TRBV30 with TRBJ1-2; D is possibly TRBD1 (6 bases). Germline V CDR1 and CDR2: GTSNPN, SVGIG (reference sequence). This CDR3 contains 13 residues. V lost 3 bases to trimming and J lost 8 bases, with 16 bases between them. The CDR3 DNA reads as TGTGCCTGGAGGGCAGGGGCAAGCAGGGGCTACACCTTC. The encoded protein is CAWRAGASRGYTF.

The CDR3 spells CASSDRTDTQYF. For the CDR3, the DNA is TGTGCCAGCAGCGACCGCACAGATACGCAGTATTTT. The chain recombines TRBV11-3 with TRBJ2-3, with D unresolved. This CDR3 contains 12 residues. V was cut by 5 bases and J by 1 base, with 4 bases left in between. Germline V gives CDR1 SGHNT, CDR2 YENEEA. The variable domain in full, with the rest retrieved from reference TRBV11-3 and TRBJ2-3, is EAGVVQSPRYKIIEKKQPVAFWCNPISGHNTLYWYLQNLGQGPELLIRYENEEAVDDSQLPKDRFSAERLKGVDSTLKIQPAELGDSAVYLCASSDRTDTQYFGPGTRLTVL.

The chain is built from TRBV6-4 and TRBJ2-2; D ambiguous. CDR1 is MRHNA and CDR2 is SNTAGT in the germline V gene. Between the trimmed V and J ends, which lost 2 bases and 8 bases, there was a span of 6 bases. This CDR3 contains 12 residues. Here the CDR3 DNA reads TGTGCCAGCAGTGACGAGGCAGGGGAGCTGTTTTTT. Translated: CASSDEAGELFF.

CDR3 in DNA: TGTGCCAGCAGCCCCCCGACTCTAGCGGGAGGCGGGGAGCTGTTTTTT. It is translated as CASSPPTLAGGGELFF. V gene TRBV6-6 combines with J gene TRBJ2-2; TRBD2 matches 11 bases. CDR3 size: 16 residues. The V gene's germline CDR1 is MNHNY and CDR2 SVGAGI (reference sequence). The V and J ends lost 6 bases and 7 bases, in that order; junction bases with no gene match: 10.